This T cell receptor beta chain is drawn from a study of T cells after yellow fever vaccination. At least ten counts were recorded for this clonotype. The CDR3 spans 15 residues. CDR1 and CDR2 from the germline V gene are SGHAT and FQNNGV. V lost 1 base, J lost 0 bases, and 10 bases lay in between. One entry per CDR3 protein, called by TCRdb with MiXCR from the 5' RACE reads. In the table there are about 130,000 distinct CDR3 sequences, about 8.4% of which are singletons. The chain is built from TRBV11-2 and TRBJ2-7; D ambiguous. The material was CD8+ T cells sorted from PBMCs, obtained on the day of the yellow fever booster vaccination. The receptor was derived from a man younger than 35 who received the YFV17D yellow fever vaccine. DNA of the CDR3: TGTGCCAGCAGCTTAGCGGCAGCTCCCTCCTACGAGCAGTACTTC. The encoded protein is CASSLAAAPSYEQYF.